These 3 T cell receptor beta chains share one sample of origin, sequenced in a study of cytomegalovirus exposure and HLA in healthy donors. 60 Vbeta and 13 Jbeta primers were used in PCR. This table comes from immunoSEQ multiplex PCR, and its TCRdb copy is limited to in-frame clones, with some not included. The data show about 200,000 clones, and the top ten clones hold 0.74%. Source material: PBMCs. These receptors were obtained from a boy younger than 18 in good health and CMV-seronegative.

The chain links TRBV6-5 to TRBJ2-1, with 7 bases lining up with TRBD2. J was trimmed by 1 base and V by 6 bases; bases with no gene match: 6. Germline CDR1 MNHEY, CDR2 SVGAGI. The CDR3 totals 15 residues. The CDR3 spells CASRRAGRSYNEQFF. In nucleotides, the CDR3 is TGTGCCAGCAGGCGAGCGGGGCGGTCCTACAATGAGCAGTTCTTC.

This chain links TRBV4-1 with TRBJ2-7; a weak D match, TRBD1 (6 bases). In germline, CDR1 is MGHRA, CDR2 YSYEKL. Trimming shortened V by 4 bases and J by 2 bases, and 15 bases separated the two germline ends. The CDR3 sequence is 15 residues long. The CDR3 here is CASSLQGWNAYEQYF. For the CDR3, the DNA is TGCGCCAGCAGCCTACAGGGATGGAATGCCTACGAGCAGTACTTC.

The gene calls are TRBV6-1 and TRBJ2-3; 11 bases agree with TRBD2. Germline trimming cut 6 bases from V and 10 bases from J; bases unmatched to any gene: 6. CDR3 length: 13 residues. In germline, CDR1 is MNHNS, CDR2 SASEGT. The CDR3 is CASRTSGAEAQYF. CDR3 DNA sequence: TGTGCCAGCAGGACTAGCGGGGCGGAGGCGCAGTATTTT.